This T cell receptor beta chain was identified in a study of shared clonotypes between healthy human individuals. At the level of the study: Per donor, CD8 memory used one plate, CD8 naive used two, CD4 memory used three and CD4 naive used three.

CDR1 is MRHNA and CDR2 is SNTAGT in the germline V gene. The CDR3 has 16 residues. V was pared by 4 bases and J by 6 bases, with 7 bases of the junction left unmatched. Several immunoSEQ plates held equal portions of the genomic DNA taken from each subset. Clones were read by immunoSEQ multiplex PCR, and TCRdb kept only the in-frame ones, dropping some. The table lists about 700,000 clones, 92% of them singletons. Naive CD8 cells comprised CD45RO-negative, CCR7-positively selected cells, excluding terminally differentiated effector memory CD45RA+ cells. The genes are TRBV6-4 and TRBJ2-1, with TRBD2 matching over 12 bases. Sample: naive CD8+ T cells sorted from blood. The clonotype comes from a man aged 25-40 years in good health. The CDR3 reads CASSVRLAGVINEQFF. CDR3 DNA: TGTGCCAGCAGTGTCCGACTAGCGGGAGTGATCAATGAGCAGTTCTTC.